This T cell receptor (beta chain) was sequenced for a study of radiotherapy plus CTLA-4 blockade in lung cancer. This clone is a singleton in its sample. Assay used: immunoSEQ multiplex PCR; TCRdb lists only in-frame clones, some missing. The sample has about 40,000 clones; approximately 75% are singletons. The length of the CDR3 is 15 residues. V was shortened by 0 bases and J by 5 bases, with 15 bases between the two germline ends. Germline V lookup: CDR1 SGHDT, CDR2 YYEEEE. This TCR was sampled from a human donor with non-small cell lung cancer that progressed on radiotherapy plus ipilimumab. Specimen: peripheral blood, collected from a patient treated with radiotherapy plus ipilimumab. The gene calls are TRBV5-6 and TRBJ2-7; TRBD1 might be the D (6 bases). CDR3 in amino acids: CASSLGTGKSNEQYF. CDR3 in DNA: TGTGCCAGCAGCTTGGGTACAGGGAAGAGCAACGAGCAGTACTTC.